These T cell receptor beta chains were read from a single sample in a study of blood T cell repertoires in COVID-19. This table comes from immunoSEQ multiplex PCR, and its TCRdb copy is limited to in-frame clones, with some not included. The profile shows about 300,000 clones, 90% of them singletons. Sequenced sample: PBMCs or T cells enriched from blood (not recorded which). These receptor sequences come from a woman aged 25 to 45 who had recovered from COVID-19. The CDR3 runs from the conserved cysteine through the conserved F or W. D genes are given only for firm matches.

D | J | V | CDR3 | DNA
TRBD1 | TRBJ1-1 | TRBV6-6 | CASSRTGGTDTEAFF | TGTGCCAGCAGTCGGACAGGGGGAACGGACACTGAAGCTTTCTTT
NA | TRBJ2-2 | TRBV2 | CASEERIGGPGELFF | TGTGCCAGCGAGGAAAGAATAGGGGGACCCGGGGAGCTGTTTTTT
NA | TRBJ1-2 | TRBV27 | CASSFITVPVYGYTF | TGTGCCAGCAGCTTTATCACCGTCCCGGTCTATGGCTACACCTTC
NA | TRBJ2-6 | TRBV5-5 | CASSVDTSSGANVLTF | TGTGCCAGCAGCGTGGACACCAGCTCTGGGGCCAACGTCCTGACTTTC
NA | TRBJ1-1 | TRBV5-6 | CASTGIERTEAFF | TGTGCCAGCACTGGAATTGAGAGGACTGAAGCTTTCTTT
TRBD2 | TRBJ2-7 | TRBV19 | CASSTGGAGEQYF | TGTGCCAGTAGTACCGGGGGGGCTGGCGAGCAGTACTTC
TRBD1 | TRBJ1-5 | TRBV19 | CASSAMDRVVNQPQHF | TGTGCCAGTAGCGCTATGGACAGGGTAGTCAATCAGCCCCAGCATTTT
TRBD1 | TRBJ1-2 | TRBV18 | CASSPPEQGFGYTF | TGTGCCAGCTCACCGCCAGAACAGGGGTTCGGCTACACCTTC
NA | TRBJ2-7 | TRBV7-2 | CASSLAGGYEQYF | TGTGCCAGCAGCTTAGCTGGCGGCTACGAGCAGTACTTC
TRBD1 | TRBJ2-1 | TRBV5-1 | CASSRPGQTNNEQFF | TGCGCCAGCAGCAGGCCGGGACAGACAAACAATGAGCAGTTCTTC